Each of the 14 T cell receptor beta chains below was sequenced from the same sample in a study of immune cell composition in non-small cell lung cancer. This table comes from immunoSEQ multiplex PCR, and its TCRdb copy is limited to in-frame clones, with some not included. The sample consists of about 14,000 clones, about 85% of them appearing once. Sample: lung tumor tissue. These receptors all stem from a human donor with non-small cell lung cancer.

The J gene is TRBJ2-6, the V gene TRBV6-1; D gene ambiguous. The germline V gene encodes CDR1 MNHNS and CDR2 SASEGT. The CDR3 runs 15 residues. V was shortened by 1 base and J by 3 bases, with 7 bases between the two germline ends. The chain's CDR3 is CASSEERHGANVLTF. DNA for the CDR3: TGTGCCAGCAGTGAAGAACGCCATGGGGCCAACGTCCTGACTTTC.

The CDR3 DNA follows: TGTGCCAGCAGCGTAGAGGTGGTGGGGATTGAGCAGTTCTTC. As protein: CASSVEVVGIEQFF. The genes are TRBV9 and TRBJ2-1; no firm D call. V was pared by 0 bases and J by 9 bases, with 13 bases between. The CDR3 consists of 14 residues. CDR1 and CDR2 (germline): SGDLS, YYNGEE. Together with reference TRBV9 and TRBJ2-1, the CDR3 gives the full variable domain: DSGVTQTPKHLITATGQRVTLRCSPRSGDLSVYWYQQSLDQGLQFLIQYYNGEERAKGNILERFSAQQFPDLHSELNLSSLELGDSALYFCASSVEVVGIEQFFGPGTRLTVL.

The rearrangement links TRBV28 to TRBJ2-1, with D perhaps being TRBD1 or TRBD2 (8 bases each). The germline V gene has CDR1 MDHEN and CDR2 SYDVKM. The CDR3 covers 20 residues. V was clipped by 6 bases and J by 1 base, with 28 bases between them. CDR3 nucleotide sequence: TGTGCCAGCAGATCCACAGGGGGACTAGGCGCTGGGCCTTCCTACAATGAGCAGTTCTTC. This codes for CASRSTGGLGAGPSYNEQFF.

This chain links TRBV11-2 with TRBJ2-5; D may be TRBD1 or TRBD2 (5 bases each). Trimming removed 1 base from V and 4 bases from J, with 13 bases in between. The CDR3 has 15 residues. Germline V gene data show CDR1 as SGHAT and CDR2 as FQNNGV. This CDR3 is CASSLVSGGGETQYF. CDR3 bases: TGTGCCAGCAGCTTAGTCTCTGGGGGTGGAGAGACCCAGTACTTC.

The rearrangement joins TRBV7-6 to TRBJ2-7, with a weak D call TRBD2 (5 bases). Germline-derived CDR1 and CDR2 are SGHVS and FNYEAQ. V lost 1 base, J lost 10 bases, and 26 bases lay in between. This CDR3 comprises 17 residues. The CDR3 reads CASSLDFPTLVPTEQYF. The CDR3 nucleotides read TGTGCCAGCAGCTTAGATTTTCCTACACTAGTGCCTACGGAACAGTACTTC.

This clone was seen a handful of times. This chain joins TRBV18 and TRBJ1-1; a weak D match, TRBD1 (6 bases). Deletions cut 3 bases from V and 0 bases from J, with 8 bases between. Germline CDR1 and CDR2: KGHSH and LQKENI. This CDR3 region has 14 residues. The CDR3 loop reads CASSPGAMNTEAFF. The CDR3 DNA is TGTGCCAGCTCACCGGGGGCCATGAACACTGAAGCTTTCTTT.

The chain employs TRBV10-3 and TRBJ2-2, with D perhaps TRBD1 (5 bases). Germline V CDR1 and CDR2: ENHRY, SYGVKD. This CDR3 is built from 15 residues. The V and J ends lost 6 bases and 4 bases respectively, with 15 bases between them. CDR3 sequence: CAISQTDSLTGELFF. The CDR3 DNA is TGTGCCATCAGCCAGACAGACTCCCTCACCGGGGAGCTGTTTTTT.

The chain combines TRBV5-5 with TRBJ2-7; no clear D. Germline CDR1 is SGHKS and CDR2 is YYEKEE (reference sequence). V lost 4 bases to trimming and J lost 2 bases, with 13 bases between them. The CDR3 consists of 14 residues. CDR3 in amino acids: CASSPSGGTYEQYF. CDR3 DNA: TGTGCCAGCAGCCCCAGTGGTGGGACCTACGAGCAGTACTTC.

In DNA, the CDR3 is TGTGCCAGCACCCCTCAGGAGGCGGGGTATGGCTACACCTTC. Translating it yields CASTPQEAGYGYTF. The rearrangement links TRBV25-1 to TRBJ1-2, with D unclear. The germline V gene has CDR1 MGHDK and CDR2 SYGVNS. This CDR3 has 14 amino acids. Deletions cut 7 bases from V and 5 bases from J, with 17 bases between.

This chain connects TRBV2 to TRBJ1-4, with unresolved D. V was pared by 1 base and J by 4 bases, with 7 bases between. The CDR3 spans 14 residues. Per germline, CDR1 SNHLY and CDR2 FYNNEI. This CDR3 is CASSEGGSNEKLFF. In nucleotides, the CDR3 is TGTGCCAGCAGTGAAGGAGGGAGTAATGAAAAACTGTTTTTT.

The chain carries TRBV6-5 and TRBJ1-2; TRBD1 might be the D (5 bases). The V gene lost 2 bases and the J gene lost 7 bases, with 14 bases spanning the gap. The CDR3 has 14 residues. Germline V gene lookup returns CDR1 MNHEY and CDR2 SVGAGI. The CDR3 loop is CASSYRGKDSGYTF. The CDR3 DNA follows: TGTGCCAGCAGTTACCGGGGGAAGGACTCTGGCTACACCTTC.

The chain combines TRBV7-9 with TRBJ1-3; D may be TRBD1 (5 bases). Trimming took off 7 bases at V and 0 bases at J, with 19 bases between the two ends. Germline V gene data show CDR1 as SEHNR and CDR2 as FQNEAQ (reference sequence). This CDR3 comprises 17 residues. DNA for the CDR3: TGTGCCAGCACCTCTCGTGGGGCAGGGCCCTCTGGAAACACCATATATTTT. Protein: CASTSRGAGPSGNTIYF.

This sequence joins TRBV19 and TRBJ2-5; D is ambiguous. V lost 1 base to trimming and J lost 0 bases, with 9 bases between them. This CDR3 comprises 15 residues. Germline CDR1 is LNHDA and CDR2 is SQIVND (reference sequence). The CDR3 is CASSIVVHYQETQYF. CDR3 bases: TGTGCCAGTAGTATAGTGGTACACTACCAAGAGACCCAGTACTTC.

This chain connects TRBV4-2 to TRBJ2-1; D possibly corresponds to TRBD1 (5 bases). Germline assignment: CDR1 LGHNA and CDR2 YNFKEQ. Trimming cost V 1 base and J 4 bases, with 17 bases left between them. The CDR3 is made up of 17 amino acids. The CDR3 reads CASSQGTSRQIYNEQFF. CDR3 DNA sequence: TGTGCCAGCAGCCAAGGGACAAGTCGCCAAATATACAATGAGCAGTTCTTC.